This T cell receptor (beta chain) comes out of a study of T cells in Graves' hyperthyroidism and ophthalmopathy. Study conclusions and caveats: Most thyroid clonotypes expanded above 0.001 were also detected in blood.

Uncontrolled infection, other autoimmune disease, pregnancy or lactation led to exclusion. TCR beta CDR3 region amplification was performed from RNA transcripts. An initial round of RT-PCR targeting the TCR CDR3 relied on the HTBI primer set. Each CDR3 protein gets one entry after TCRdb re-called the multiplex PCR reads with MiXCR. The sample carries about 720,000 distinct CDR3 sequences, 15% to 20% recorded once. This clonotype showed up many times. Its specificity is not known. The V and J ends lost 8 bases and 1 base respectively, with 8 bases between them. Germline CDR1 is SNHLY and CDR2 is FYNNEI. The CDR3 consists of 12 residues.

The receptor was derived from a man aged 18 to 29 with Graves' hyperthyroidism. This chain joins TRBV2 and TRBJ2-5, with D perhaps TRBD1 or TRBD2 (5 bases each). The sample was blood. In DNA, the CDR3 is TGTGCCAGCGAGGGGTCCCAAGAGACCCAGTACTTC. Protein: CASEGSQETQYF.